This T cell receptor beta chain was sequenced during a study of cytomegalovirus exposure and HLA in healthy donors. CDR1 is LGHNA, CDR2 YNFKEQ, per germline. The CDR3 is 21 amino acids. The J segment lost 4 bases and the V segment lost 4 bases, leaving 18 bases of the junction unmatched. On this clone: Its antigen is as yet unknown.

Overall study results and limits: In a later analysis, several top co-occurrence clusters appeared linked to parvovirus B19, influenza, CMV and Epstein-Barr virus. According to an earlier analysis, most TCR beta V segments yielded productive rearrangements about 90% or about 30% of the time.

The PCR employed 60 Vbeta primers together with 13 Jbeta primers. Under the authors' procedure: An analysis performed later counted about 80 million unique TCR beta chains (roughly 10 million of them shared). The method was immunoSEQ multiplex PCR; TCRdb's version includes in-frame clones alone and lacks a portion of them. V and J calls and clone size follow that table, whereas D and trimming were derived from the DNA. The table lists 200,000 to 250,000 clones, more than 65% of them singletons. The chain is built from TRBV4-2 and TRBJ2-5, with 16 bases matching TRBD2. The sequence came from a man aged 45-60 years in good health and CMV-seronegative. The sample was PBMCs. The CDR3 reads CASSPHNSPGLAGGGGETQYF. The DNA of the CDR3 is TGTGCCAGCAGCCCCCACAACTCCCCGGGACTAGCGGGAGGGGGTGGAGAGACCCAGTACTTC.